Presented here are 16 T cell receptor beta chains from one specimen sequenced in a study of blood T cell repertoires in COVID-19. Profiled with immunoSEQ multiplex PCR; TCRdb holds only in-frame clones, not every one. This sample has about 72,000 clones, with roughly nine tenths found just once. The sample consisted of peripheral blood. The source of these receptors is a human donor in a cohort sampled during active COVID-19.

The chain carries TRBV7-9 and TRBJ1-2, with 8 bases identical to TRBD1. CDR3 length equals 17 residues. Germline values: CDR1 SEHNR, CDR2 FQNEAQ (reference sequence). The V segment lost 5 bases and the J segment 3 bases; nucleotides outside the gene matches: 14. The CDR3 loop is CASSPPGGLTTYYGYTF. CDR3 DNA: TGTGCCAGCAGCCCCCCAGGGGGCCTTACGACATACTATGGCTACACCTTC.

The V and J genes are TRBV27 and TRBJ2-7, with 12 bases lining up with TRBD2. With 8 bases clipped from V and 5 bases from J, the junction kept 10 bases outside the gene matches. Germline V gene lookup returns CDR1 MNHEY and CDR2 SMNVEV (reference sequence). This CDR3 contains 15 residues. CDR3 nucleotide sequence: TGTGCCAGCGGGGCTAGCGGGAGGGCTTTCGACGAGCAGTACTTC. Translating it yields CASGASGRAFDEQYF.

V gene TRBV7-2 combines with J gene TRBJ2-3; D call uncertain. Trimming cost V 2 bases and J 1 base, with 7 bases left between them. Germline V gene data show CDR1 as SGHTA and CDR2 as FQGNSA. This CDR3 comprises 14 residues. CDR3 nucleotide sequence: TGTGCCAGCAGCTTAACAGTTGGCACAGATACGCAGTATTTT. Protein product: CASSLTVGTDTQYF.

The rearrangement uses TRBV5-1 and TRBJ2-1; D is unresolved. In germline, CDR1 is SGHRS, CDR2 YFSETQ. The CDR3 sequence is 14 residues long. Trimming removed 4 bases from V and 4 bases from J, with 12 bases in between. The chain's CDR3 is CASSPAPGYNEQFF. CDR3 DNA sequence: TGCGCCAGCAGCCCCGCCCCCGGGTACAATGAGCAGTTCTTC.

The chain carries TRBV11-2 and TRBJ1-4; D is unresolved. The CDR3 sequence is 15 residues long. Trimming left V 5 bases short and J 3 bases short, with 13 bases between. CDR1 SGHAT and CDR2 FQNNGV come from the germline V gene. The CDR3 loop reads CASSVTGYANEKLFF. The CDR3 DNA reads as TGTGCCAGCAGCGTAACGGGATACGCTAATGAAAAACTGTTTTTT.

This chain links TRBV29-1 with TRBJ2-2, with D perhaps TRBD1 (6 bases). Trimming took 7 bases from V and 3 from J, leaving 12 bases between them. Germline V gene lookup returns CDR1 SQVTM and CDR2 ANQGSEA. The CDR3 contains 13 residues. The chain's CDR3 is CSALDSYTGELFF. In DNA, the CDR3 is TGCAGCGCCCTGGACAGTTACACCGGGGAGCTGTTTTTT.

This chain uses TRBV5-5 with TRBJ2-5; 11 nucleotides match TRBD2. V dropped 0 bases and J dropped 5; count of bases not matched to a gene: 6. The CDR3 extends over 16 amino acids. Germline values: CDR1 SGHKS, CDR2 YYEKEE (reference sequence). CDR3 sequence: CASSLVSGRAGETQYF. The CDR3 coding sequence is TGTGCCAGCAGCTTGGTTAGCGGGAGGGCGGGGGAGACCCAGTACTTC.

J is TRBJ2-1 and V is TRBV7-9, with 7 bases fitting TRBD2. There are 16 residues in the CDR3. Germline values: CDR1 SEHNR, CDR2 FQNEAQ (reference sequence). The V and J ends lost 1 base and 6 bases, in that order; junction bases with no gene match: 9. CDR3 sequence (DNA): TGTGCCAGCAGCTTAGGCGGCGGGGGTAGGGGCAATGAGCAGTTCTTC. Residues: CASSLGGGGRGNEQFF.

The chain combines TRBV2 with TRBJ2-1, with TRBD2 matching over 8 bases. The junction had 6 bases not matched to a gene; V was cut back by 6 bases and J by 5 bases. Germline CDR1 is SNHLY and CDR2 is FYNNEI. The CDR3 has 14 amino acids. The CDR3 sequence is CASRGTSRNNEQFF. CDR3 in DNA: TGTGCCAGCAGAGGGACTAGTCGAAACAATGAGCAGTTCTTC.

The table lists this clone with a count of one. This chain links TRBV7-9 with TRBJ2-7; 8 nucleotides align to TRBD1. Germline CDR1 and CDR2: SEHNR and FQNEAQ (reference sequence). CDR3 length: 18 residues. Trimming cost V 4 bases and J 2 bases; bases outside gene matches: 16. The CDR3 sequence is CASSSPDPYRGEAYEQYF. CDR3 coding DNA: TGTGCCAGCAGCTCACCCGACCCCTACAGGGGGGAAGCCTACGAGCAGTACTTC.

This chain links TRBV19 with TRBJ2-2, with 12 bases aligning to TRBD2. Germline assignment: CDR1 LNHDA and CDR2 SQIVND (reference sequence). Germline trimming cut 4 bases from V and 5 bases from J; bases unmatched to any gene: 8. The CDR3 runs to 17 residues. In DNA form, the CDR3 reads TGTGCCAGTAGTACAAACCGACTAGCGGGAGTAACCGGGGAGCTGTTTTTT. Its translation is CASSTNRLAGVTGELFF. Full variable domain (rest looked up from reference TRBV19 and TRBJ2-2): DGGITQSPKYLFRKEGQNVTLSCEQNLNHDAMYWYRQDPGQGLRLIYYSQIVNDFQKGDIAEGYSVSREKKESFPLTVTSAQKNPTAFYLCASSTNRLAGVTGELFFGEGSRLTVL.

The J gene is TRBJ1-4, the V gene TRBV6-6; the match to TRBD1 covers 11 bases. J lost 8 bases, V lost 6 bases, and 8 bases had no gene match. The CDR3 loop spans 15 amino acids. The germline V gene encodes CDR1 MNHNY and CDR2 SVGAGI (reference sequence). DNA for the CDR3: TGTGCCAGCAGGGGACAGGGGGGGTTCTGGGAAAAACTGTTTTTT. Protein: CASRGQGGFWEKLFF.

V usage is TRBV9 and J usage is TRBJ1-1; the D gene is possibly TRBD1 (5 bases). The CDR3 is 14 amino acids. The V end lost 4 bases, the J end lost 11 bases, and 21 bases lay between the germline ends. Germline CDR1 reads SGDLS; CDR2 reads YYNGEE. CDR3 in amino acids: CASSQSFLGRRAFF. The CDR3 DNA reads TGTGCCAGCAGCCAAAGCTTTTTGGGGCGCAGGGCTTTCTTT.

This chain links TRBV24-1 with TRBJ2-1, with 11 bases lining up with TRBD1. V lost 4 bases, J lost 5 bases, and 6 bases stayed unmatched. From germline, CDR1 is KGHDR and CDR2 SFDVKD. CDR3 size: 16 residues. The CDR3, as DNA: TGTGCCACCAGTGACCCATGGGACAGGGGGGACAATGAGCAGTTCTTC. This encodes CATSDPWDRGDNEQFF.

This chain uses TRBV5-1 with TRBJ1-4; a weak D match, TRBD1 (5 bases). The CDR3 consists of 13 residues. Germline CDR1 reads SGHRS; CDR2 reads YFSETQ. V lost 3 bases and J lost 8, with 11 bases in between. Here the CDR3 reads CASSWGEREKLFF. In DNA, the CDR3 is TGCGCCAGCAGCTGGGGGGAGAGGGAAAAACTGTTTTTT.

This sequence joins TRBV28 and TRBJ2-1, with D maybe TRBD2 (5 bases). Germline V lookup: CDR1 MDHEN, CDR2 SYDVKM. The CDR3 sequence is 14 residues long. With 6 bases removed from V and 0 bases from J, the gap between germline ends came to 9 bases. CDR3 bases: TGTGCCAGCAGCGGACTGAGCTCCTACAATGAGCAGTTCTTC. Translated: CASSGLSSYNEQFF.